Given below is one TCR beta chain in context. Patients from Seattle were sampled longitudinally, starting during active infection. The table came from immunoSEQ multiplex PCR; TCRdb's copy has only in-frame clones and leaves some out. The sample has some 310,000 clones; 85% to 90% are singletons. The data belong to a study of blood T cell repertoires in COVID-19. Background on the study: Acute-phase and convalescent COVID-19 samples originated in the United States, Italy and Spain. Nucleic acid was either cDNA or gDNA, and it came from T cells, B-cell-depleted T cells, or PBMCs.

This CDR3 comprises 16 residues. V lost 3 bases, J lost 0 bases, and 11 bases lay in between. Germline CDR1 and CDR2: SGHTA and FQGTGA. The source material was peripheral blood. The rearrangement links TRBV7-3 to TRBJ2-2, with unresolved D. This sequence originates from a woman aged 40-49 years with COVID-19, enrolled during active disease. The CDR3 loop is CASSLGSLANTGELFF. The DNA for the CDR3 is TGTGCCAGCAGCTTGGGCAGCCTCGCGAACACCGGGGAGCTGTTTTTT.